The rows below give T cell receptor beta chains drawn from one sample of a study of PD-1 blockade in classical Hodgkin lymphoma. Profiled with immunoSEQ multiplex PCR; TCRdb holds only in-frame clones, not every one. The table lists over 25,000 clones, about 88% of them singletons. Sequencing was performed on CD4+ T cells from blood, taken before the fourth cycle of nivolumab. The receptors derive from a human donor with classical Hodgkin lymphoma. CDR3s include the opening cysteine and the closing phenylalanine or tryptophan. A D gene is named only where the DNA matches it firmly. Expanded clones get a size class; other rows say once, few or many, or leave the size out.

V gene	D gene	clone size	J gene	CDR3 protein	CDR3 DNA
TRBV6-5	TRBD2	few	TRBJ2-7	CASSQSSGEQYF	TGTGCCAGCAGTCAATCTAGCGGCGAGCAGTACTTC
TRBV25-1	NA	NA	TRBJ2-7	CASRGNSYEQYF	TGTGCCAGCAGAGGGAACTCCTACGAGCAGTACTTC
TRBV2	NA	few	TRBJ1-2	CASSGGGRRDGYTF	TGTGCCAGCAGTGGCGGAGGGCGGCGGGATGGCTACACCTTC
TRBV6-5	NA	NA	TRBJ1-4	CAIFQSQNPSLFF	TGTGCCATCTTTCAATCACAGAACCCTTCTCTGTTTTTT
TRBV12-2	NA	once	TRBJ2-2	CASRREKGGADTGELFF	TGTGCAAGTCGCAGAGAAAAAGGGGGCGCGGACACCGGGGAGCTGTTTTTT
TRBV19	TRBD2	NA	TRBJ2-3	CATGTSGGGTQYF	TGTGCCACCGGGACTAGCGGGGGGGGAACGCAGTATTTT
TRBV7-2	NA	NA	TRBJ1-6	CASRHQYNSPLHF	TGTGCCAGCCGGCACCAATATAATTCACCCCTCCACTTT
TRBV2	TRBD1	NA	TRBJ1-6	CASSEADRVSPLHF	TGTGCCAGCAGTGAGGCGGACAGGGTTTCACCCCTCCACTTT
TRBV2	NA	few	TRBJ2-3	CASRDSVSFDTQYF	TGTGCCAGCAGGGACAGCGTGTCTTTCGATACGCAGTATTTT
TRBV19	NA	NA	TRBJ1-5	CASKAGLGQPQHF	TGTGCCAGCAAAGCGGGGCTCGGACAGCCCCAGCATTTT
TRBV18	NA	NA	TRBJ2-4	CASSPTGDIQYF	TGTGCCAGCTCACCAACCGGGGACATTCAGTACTTC
TRBV14	TRBD1	NA	TRBJ2-1	CASSFRTGPYNEQFF	TGTGCCAGCAGCTTTCGGACAGGGCCCTACAATGAGCAGTTCTTC
TRBV18	TRBD2	NA	TRBJ2-7	CASSAGVAYEQYF	TGTGCCAGCTCAGCGGGAGTTGCCTACGAGCAGTACTTC
TRBV18	NA	NA	TRBJ1-4	CASSPFQGATNEKLFF	TGTGCCAGCTCACCTTTTCAGGGTGCAACTAATGAAAAACTGTTTTTT
TRBV28	TRBD2	NA	TRBJ2-1	CASSFLIAGGLRFNEQFF	TGTGCCAGCAGTTTTTTAATAGCGGGAGGTCTACGATTTAATGAGCAGTTCTTC
TRBV7-3	NA	NA	TRBJ2-6	CAIGTAGSGANVLTF	TGTGCCATAGGGACTGCGGGCTCTGGGGCCAACGTCCTGACTTTC
TRBV6-6	TRBD1	few	TRBJ2-7	CASRATGVVHEQYF	TGTGCCAGCAGGGCTACAGGGGTGGTCCACGAGCAGTACTTC
TRBV7-2	NA	NA	TRBJ2-1	CASSLSSGNSYNEQFF	TGTGCCAGCAGCTTATCATCTGGGAATAGCTACAATGAGCAGTTCTTC
TRBV5-1	TRBD2	NA	TRBJ2-6	CASRVRLAGGDLSGANVLTF	TGCGCCAGCAGAGTAAGGCTAGCGGGAGGGGACCTCTCTGGGGCCAACGTCCTGACTTTC
TRBV9	TRBD1	NA	TRBJ2-7	CASSPSGTGGYEQYF	TGTGCCAGCAGCCCGAGCGGGACAGGGGGATACGAGCAGTACTTC
TRBV4-2	NA	NA	TRBJ2-3	CASSQGHTDTQYF	TGTGCCAGCAGCCAGGGACACACAGATACGCAGTATTTT
TRBV5-3	NA	NA	TRBJ1-1	CARSRYTEAFF	TGTGCCAGAAGTCGCTACACTGAAGCTTTCTTT
TRBV4-1	NA	NA	TRBJ2-7	CASSQALGEQYF	TGCGCCAGCAGCCAGGCTTTGGGCGAGCAGTACTTC
TRBV9	TRBD2	NA	TRBJ2-5	CASSAGGDETQYF	TGTGCCAGCAGCGCGGGGGGGGACGAGACCCAGTACTTC
TRBV11-2	NA	once	TRBJ2-3	CASSLWVSPAPDTQYF	TGTGCCAGCAGCTTATGGGTCTCACCCGCCCCAGATACGCAGTATTTT
TRBV19	NA	NA	TRBJ2-7	CASSIQGGGYEQYF	TGTGCCAGTAGTATACAGGGTGGGGGCTACGAGCAGTACTTC
TRBV7-6	NA	NA	TRBJ1-1	CASSYVRDGGTEAFF	TGTGCCAGCAGCTACGTTCGGGACGGTGGCACTGAAGCTTTCTTT
TRBV6-5	NA	NA	TRBJ1-6	CASSYSWEHNSPLHF	TGTGCCAGCAGTTACTCGTGGGAGCATAATTCACCCCTCCACTTT
TRBV5-1	NA	NA	TRBJ2-2	CASSLQSPEAGELFF	TGCGCCAGCAGCTTGCAGTCACCGGAGGCCGGGGAGCTGTTTTTT
TRBV4-2	NA	NA	TRBJ2-7	CASSRGAESYEQYF	TGTGCCAGCAGCCGAGGAGCGGAGTCCTACGAGCAGTACTTC
TRBV9	TRBD2	NA	TRBJ2-6	CASGGRSGSSSGPTGANVLTF	TGTGCCAGCGGGGGTCGTAGCGGGAGTTCGTCGGGGCCCACTGGGGCCAACGTCCTGACTTTC
TRBV10-3	NA	NA	TRBJ2-5	CAITPSGQETQYF	TGTGCCATCACCCCAAGTGGGCAAGAGACCCAGTACTTC
TRBV7-2	TRBD2	NA	TRBJ2-1	CASSQQQGYSSGTGEFF	TGTGCCAGCAGCCAACAACAGGGGTACTCTAGCGGGACGGGGGAGTTCTTC
TRBV7-9	NA	few	TRBJ1-1	CASSLGRSGNTEAFF	TGTGCCAGCAGCTTAGGTCGTTCTGGGAACACTGAAGCTTTCTTT
TRBV5-1	TRBD2	NA	TRBJ2-1	CASSLGLAGAYNEQFF	TGCGCCAGCAGCCTCGGACTAGCGGGAGCCTACAATGAGCAGTTCTTC
TRBV7-2	NA	NA	TRBJ2-1	CASSSGTNSYNEQFF	TGTGCCAGCAGCTCCGGGACCAACTCCTACAATGAGCAGTTCTTC
TRBV19	TRBD2	NA	TRBJ2-3	CASSIFAGGSLSTDTQYF	TGTGCCAGTAGTATCTTCGCGGGAGGTAGCCTTAGCACAGATACGCAGTATTTT
TRBV5-6	NA	NA	TRBJ1-6	CASSLGQGNSPLHF	TGTGCCAGCAGCTTGGGGCAGGGGAATTCACCCCTCCACTTT
TRBV29-1	TRBD2	NA	TRBJ2-7	CSVQREGLEQYF	TGCAGCGTACAGCGGGAGGGCCTCGAGCAGTACTTC
TRBV18	NA	NA	TRBJ2-5	CASSPLLAGASGVETQYF	TGTGCCAGCTCACCACTCTTGGCAGGGGCGTCGGGGGTAGAGACCCAGTACTTC
TRBV28	NA	NA	TRBJ2-7	CASSDGPLSSYEQYF	TGTGCCAGCAGTGACGGACCGCTGAGCTCCTACGAGCAGTACTTC
TRBV2	NA	NA	TRBJ2-7	CASNRVSYEQYF	TGTGCCAGCAACAGGGTCTCCTACGAGCAGTACTTC
TRBV6-1	NA	NA	TRBJ1-1	CASQGTEAFF	TGTGCCAGCCAGGGAACCGAAGCTTTCTTT
TRBV10-2	NA	once	TRBJ2-2	CASRLDGQNTGELFF	TGCGCCAGCAGACTCGACGGCCAGAACACCGGGGAGCTGTTTTTT
TRBV11-2	NA	NA	TRBJ2-5	CASSLGLVETQYF	TGTGCCAGCAGCTTAGGCCTAGTGGAGACCCAGTACTTC
TRBV27	NA	NA	TRBJ2-2	CASGGRASNTGELFF	TGTGCCAGTGGGGGGAGAGCGTCGAACACCGGGGAGCTGTTTTTT
TRBV19	TRBD1	NA	TRBJ1-5	CASSIGTGTSNQPQHF	TGTGCCAGTAGTATAGGGACAGGGACAAGCAATCAGCCCCAGCATTTT